The clone carrying this T cell receptor beta chain was seen at least ten times. Its antigen is as yet unknown. Both groups were predominantly of Caucasian heritage. CVID and control samples used equivalent genomic DNA input. Sequencing used immunoSEQ multiplex PCR; TCRdb keeps in-frame clones, though not all of them. In total the sample includes under 40,000 clones, none of them seen once. These data are taken from a study of T cell clonality in common variable immunodeficiency. Whole-study results and caveats: Repertoire-complication correlations in CVID were limited by patient heterogeneity.

This clonotype originated in a person aged 18 to 70 in good health. Material for sequencing was peripheral blood mononuclear cells.

CDR3 DNA, as far as it was read: TGTGCCAGTAGTTATAGCAATCAGCCC. Protein sequence: CASSYSNQP. The full CDR3 reads CASSYSNQPQHF. This chain joins TRBV19 and TRBJ1-5; D is ambiguous. The read terminates 3 residues ahead of where the CDR3 ends, so the germline J gene completes it. This CDR3 has 12 amino acids. The V gene lost 5 bases and the J gene lost 0 bases, with 2 bases spanning the gap. CDR1 LNHDA and CDR2 SQIVND come from the germline V gene (reference sequence).